The subject of this entry is one TCR beta chain. What it binds is not known. This entry belongs to a study of CD8+CD57+ T cells in acquired aplastic anemia. Overall study: Mean yield of DNA from sorted CD4+ and CD8+ cells was approximately 3 ug. Study-wide findings and caveats: Overlapping CD8+ CDR3 repertoires of patients and controls contained about 27 shared sequences.

Genomic DNA constituted the template upon which TCR beta VDJ and CDR3 profiling was performed. TCRdb re-called the reads with MiXCR, one entry per CDR3 protein. The repertoire holds about 190,000 distinct CDR3 sequences, with roughly half as singletons. CD8+CD57+ cell expansion, shown by flow cytometry, had occurred in the patients selected for sequencing. Patients uniformly had severe acquired aplastic anemia. Each patient gave a blood sample that was collected before any therapy had been received. V shed 0 bases and J shed 3 bases, with 18 bases lying between them. The CDR3 length is 16 residues. Germline CDR1 DFQATT, CDR2 SNEGSKA (reference sequence).

The V and J genes are TRBV20-1 and TRBJ2-7; tentative D call: TRBD2 (5 bases). The sequenced sample was sorted CD4+, CD8+, or CD8+CD57+ T cells (not recorded which) from PBMCs. This TCR was sampled from a human donor with aplastic anemia. Here the CDR3 reads CSARDRESGGFYEQYF. CDR3 sequence (DNA): TGCAGTGCTAGAGATAGAGAAAGCGGCGGGTTCTACGAGCAGTACTTC.